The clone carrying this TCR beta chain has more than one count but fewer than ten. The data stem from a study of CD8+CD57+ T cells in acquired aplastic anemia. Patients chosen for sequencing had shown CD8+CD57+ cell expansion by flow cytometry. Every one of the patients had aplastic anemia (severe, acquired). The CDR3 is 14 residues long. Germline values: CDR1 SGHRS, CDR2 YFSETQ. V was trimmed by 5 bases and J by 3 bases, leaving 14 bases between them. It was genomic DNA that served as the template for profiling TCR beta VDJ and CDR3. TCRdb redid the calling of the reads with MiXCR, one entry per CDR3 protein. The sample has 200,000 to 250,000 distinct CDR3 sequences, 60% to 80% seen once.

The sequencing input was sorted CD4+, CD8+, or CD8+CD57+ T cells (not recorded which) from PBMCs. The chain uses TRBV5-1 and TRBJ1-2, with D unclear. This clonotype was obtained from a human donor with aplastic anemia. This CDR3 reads CASRGTPGDYGYTF. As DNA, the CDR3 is TGCGCCAGCAGGGGCACCCCCGGGGACTATGGCTACACCTTC. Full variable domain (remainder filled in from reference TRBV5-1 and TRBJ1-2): KAGVTQTPRYLIKTRGQQVTLSCSPISGHRSVSWYQQTPGQGLQFLFEYFSETQRNKGNFPGRFSGRQFSNSRSEMNVSTLELGDSALYLCASRGTPGDYGYTFGSGTRLTVV.